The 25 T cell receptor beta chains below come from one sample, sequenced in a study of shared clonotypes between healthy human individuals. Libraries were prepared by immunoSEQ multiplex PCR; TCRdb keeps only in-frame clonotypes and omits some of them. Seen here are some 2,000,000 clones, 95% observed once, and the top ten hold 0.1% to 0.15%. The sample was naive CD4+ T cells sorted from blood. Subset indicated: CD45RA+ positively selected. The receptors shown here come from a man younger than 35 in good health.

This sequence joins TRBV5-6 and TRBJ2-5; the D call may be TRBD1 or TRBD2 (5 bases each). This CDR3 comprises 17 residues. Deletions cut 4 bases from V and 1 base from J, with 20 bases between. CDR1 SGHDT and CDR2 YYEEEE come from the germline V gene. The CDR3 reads CASSLIVGPYTQETQYF. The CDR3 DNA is TGTGCCAGCAGCCTGATCGTGGGACCCTATACCCAAGAGACCCAGTACTTC.

CDR3 sequence: CASRRKDRALFHQETQYF. The CDR3 bases are TGTGCCAGCAGACGCAAGGACAGGGCTCTTTTCCACCAAGAGACCCAGTACTTC. The genes are TRBV2 and TRBJ2-5; 8 nucleotides match TRBD1. The CDR3 has 18 residues. The V and J ends lost 6 bases and 0 bases, in that order; junction bases with no gene match: 15. Germline V gives CDR1 SNHLY, CDR2 FYNNEI.

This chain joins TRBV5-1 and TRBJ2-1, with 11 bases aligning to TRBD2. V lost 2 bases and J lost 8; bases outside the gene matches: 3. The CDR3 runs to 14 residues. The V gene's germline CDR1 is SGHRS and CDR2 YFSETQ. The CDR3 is CASSFLAGGDEQFF. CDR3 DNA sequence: TGCGCCAGCAGCTTCCTAGCGGGAGGAGATGAGCAGTTCTTC.

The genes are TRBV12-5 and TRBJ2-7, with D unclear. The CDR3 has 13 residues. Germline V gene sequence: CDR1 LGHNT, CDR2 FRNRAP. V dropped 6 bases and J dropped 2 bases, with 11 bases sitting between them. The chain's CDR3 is CASGPDGPYEQYF. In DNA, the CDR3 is TGTGCTAGTGGGCCTGACGGCCCCTACGAGCAGTACTTC.

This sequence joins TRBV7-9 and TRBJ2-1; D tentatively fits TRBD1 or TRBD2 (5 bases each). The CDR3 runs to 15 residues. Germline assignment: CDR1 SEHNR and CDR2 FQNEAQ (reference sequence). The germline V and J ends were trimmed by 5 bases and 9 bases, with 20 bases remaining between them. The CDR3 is CASSAGANPRGEQFF. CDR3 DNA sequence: TGTGCCAGCAGCGCCGGGGCCAACCCGAGGGGTGAGCAGTTCTTC.

The CDR3 sequence is CASSYLSGRAVNEQYF. In DNA form, the CDR3 reads TGTGCCAGCAGTTACCTTAGCGGGAGGGCCGTCAACGAGCAGTACTTC. The chain employs TRBV6-5 and TRBJ2-7; 11 bases line up with TRBD2. The junction had 8 bases not matched to a gene; V was cut back by 2 bases and J by 5 bases. The CDR3 loop spans 16 amino acids. Germline loops: CDR1 MNHEY, CDR2 SVGAGI.

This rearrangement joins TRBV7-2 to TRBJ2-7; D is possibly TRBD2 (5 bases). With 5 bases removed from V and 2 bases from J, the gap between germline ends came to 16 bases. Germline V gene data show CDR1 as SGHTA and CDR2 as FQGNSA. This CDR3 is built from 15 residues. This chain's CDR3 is CASSPTRGRAYEQYF. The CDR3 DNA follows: TGTGCCAGCAGCCCCACCCGCGGGCGCGCCTACGAGCAGTACTTC.

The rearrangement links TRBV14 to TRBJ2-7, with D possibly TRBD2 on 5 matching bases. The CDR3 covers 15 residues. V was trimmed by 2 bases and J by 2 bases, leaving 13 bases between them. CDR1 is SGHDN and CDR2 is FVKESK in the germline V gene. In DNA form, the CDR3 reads TGTGCCAGCAGCCAAATTACGGGAAAAGCCTACGAGCAGTACTTC. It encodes CASSQITGKAYEQYF.

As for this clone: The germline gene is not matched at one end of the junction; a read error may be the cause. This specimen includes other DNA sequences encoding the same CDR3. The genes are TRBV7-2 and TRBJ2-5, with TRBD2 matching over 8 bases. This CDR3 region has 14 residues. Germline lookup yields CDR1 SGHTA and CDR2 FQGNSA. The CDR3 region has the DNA TGTGCCAGCAGTTTAGCGGGGACCCAAGAGACCCAGTACTTC. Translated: CASSLAGTQETQYF.

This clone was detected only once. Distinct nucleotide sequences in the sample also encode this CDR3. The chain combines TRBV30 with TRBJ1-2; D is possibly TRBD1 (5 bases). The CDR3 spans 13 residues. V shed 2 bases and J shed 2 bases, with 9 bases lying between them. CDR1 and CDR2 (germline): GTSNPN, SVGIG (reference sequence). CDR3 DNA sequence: TGTGCCTGGAGTCTCGGGGGGAACTATGGCTACACCTTC. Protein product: CAWSLGGNYGYTF.

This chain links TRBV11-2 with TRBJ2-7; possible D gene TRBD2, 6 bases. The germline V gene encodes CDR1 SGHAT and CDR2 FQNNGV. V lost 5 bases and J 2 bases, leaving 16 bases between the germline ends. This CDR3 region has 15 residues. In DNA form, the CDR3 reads TGTGCCAGCAGCCCACGACTAGGTGGGCCCTACGAGCAGTACTTC. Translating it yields CASSPRLGGPYEQYF.

For the CDR3, the DNA is TGCAGTGCTAGGGAGAATCAGCAGTACTTC. Translating it yields CSARENQQYF. This chain connects TRBV20-1 to TRBJ2-7, with D unresolved. The V gene lost 3 bases and the J gene lost 8 bases, with 8 bases spanning the gap. This CDR3 contains 10 residues. CDR1 and CDR2 (germline): DFQATT, SNEGSKA (reference sequence).

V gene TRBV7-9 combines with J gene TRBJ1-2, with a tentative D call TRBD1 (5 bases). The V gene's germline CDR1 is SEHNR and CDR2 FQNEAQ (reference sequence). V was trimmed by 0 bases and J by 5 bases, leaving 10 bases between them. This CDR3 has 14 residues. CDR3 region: CASSLAQGWYGYTF. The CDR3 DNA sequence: TGTGCCAGCAGCTTAGCGCAGGGATGGTATGGCTACACCTTC.

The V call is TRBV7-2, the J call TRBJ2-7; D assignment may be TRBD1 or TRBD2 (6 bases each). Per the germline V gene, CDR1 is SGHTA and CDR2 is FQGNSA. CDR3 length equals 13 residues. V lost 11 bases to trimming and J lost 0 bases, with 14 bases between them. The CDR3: CAGGRASSYEQYF. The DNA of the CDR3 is TGTGCCGGGGGGCGCGCAAGCTCCTACGAGCAGTACTTC.

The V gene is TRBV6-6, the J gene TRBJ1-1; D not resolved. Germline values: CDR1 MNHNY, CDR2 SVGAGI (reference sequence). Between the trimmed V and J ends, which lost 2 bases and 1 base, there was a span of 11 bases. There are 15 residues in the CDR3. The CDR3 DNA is TGTGCCAGCAGTTACGGAACCTACCGGAACACTGAAGCTTTCTTT. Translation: CASSYGTYRNTEAFF.

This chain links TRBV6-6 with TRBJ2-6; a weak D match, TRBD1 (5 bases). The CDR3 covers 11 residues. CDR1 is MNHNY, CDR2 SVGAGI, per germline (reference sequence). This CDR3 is CATGREGVLTF. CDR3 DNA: TGTGCTACCGGCAGGGAAGGAGTCCTGACTTTC.

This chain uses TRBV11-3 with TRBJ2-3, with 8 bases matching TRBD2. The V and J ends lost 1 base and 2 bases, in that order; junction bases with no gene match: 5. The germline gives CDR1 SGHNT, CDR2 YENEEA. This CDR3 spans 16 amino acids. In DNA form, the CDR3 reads TGTGCCAGCAGCTTAGGTCTTAGCGGGGCCACAGATACGCAGTATTTT. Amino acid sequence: CASSLGLSGATDTQYF.

The CDR3 nucleotides are TGTGCCAGCAGCTTACCCCGGGGCGCCGGAGTAAGAGAGACCCAGTACTTC. Its translation: CASSLPRGAGVRETQYF. The V call is TRBV7-2, the J call TRBJ2-5; D may correspond to TRBD1 or TRBD2 (5 bases each). Germline lookup yields CDR1 SGHTA and CDR2 FQGNSA. V lost 2 bases and J lost 4, with 20 bases in between. This CDR3 region has 17 residues.

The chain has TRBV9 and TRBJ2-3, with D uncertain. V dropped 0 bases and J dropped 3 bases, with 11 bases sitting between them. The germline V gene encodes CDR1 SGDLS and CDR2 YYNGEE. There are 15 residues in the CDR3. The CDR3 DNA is TGTGCCAGCAGCGTAGATCTAGGGCATACAGATACGCAGTATTTT. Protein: CASSVDLGHTDTQYF.

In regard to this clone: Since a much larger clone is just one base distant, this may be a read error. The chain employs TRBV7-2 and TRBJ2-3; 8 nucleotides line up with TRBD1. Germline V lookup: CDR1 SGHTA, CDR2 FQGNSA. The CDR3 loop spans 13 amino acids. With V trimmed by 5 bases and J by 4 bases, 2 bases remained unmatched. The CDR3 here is CASSTDRADTQYF. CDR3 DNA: TGTGCCAGCAGCACGGACAGGGCAGATACGCAGTATTTT.

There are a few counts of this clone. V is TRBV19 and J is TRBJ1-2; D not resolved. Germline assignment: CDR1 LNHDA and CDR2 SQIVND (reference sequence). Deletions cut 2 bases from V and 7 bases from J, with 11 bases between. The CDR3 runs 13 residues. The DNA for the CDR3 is TGTGCCAGTAGTATATCGGGGAGTAGTGGCTACACCTTC. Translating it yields CASSISGSSGYTF.

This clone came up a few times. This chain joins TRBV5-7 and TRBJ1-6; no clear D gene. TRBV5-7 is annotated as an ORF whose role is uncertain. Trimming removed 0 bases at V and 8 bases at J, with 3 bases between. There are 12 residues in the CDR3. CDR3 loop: CASSLEDSPLHF. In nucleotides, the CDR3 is TGTGCCAGCAGCTTGGAGGATTCACCCCTCCACTTT.

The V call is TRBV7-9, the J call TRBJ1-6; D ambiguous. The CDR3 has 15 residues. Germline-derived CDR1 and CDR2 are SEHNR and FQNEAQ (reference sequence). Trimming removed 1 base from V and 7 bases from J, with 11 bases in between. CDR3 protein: CASSLVAARNSPLHF. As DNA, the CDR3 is TGTGCCAGCAGCTTAGTGGCGGCCCGGAATTCACCCCTCCACTTT. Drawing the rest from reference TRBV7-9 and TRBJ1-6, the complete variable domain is DTGVSQNPRHKITKRGQNVTFRCDPISEHNRLYWYRQTLGQGPEFLTYFQNEAQLEKSRLLSDRFSAERPKGSFSTLEIQRTEQGDSAMYLCASSLVAARNSPLHFGNGTRLTVT.

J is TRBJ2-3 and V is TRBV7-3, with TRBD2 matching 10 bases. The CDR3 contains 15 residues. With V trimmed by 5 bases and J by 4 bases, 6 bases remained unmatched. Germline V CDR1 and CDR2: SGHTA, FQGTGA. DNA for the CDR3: TGTGCCAGCAGCCAATTAGCGGGGGGCGCAGATACGCAGTATTTT. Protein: CASSQLAGGADTQYF.

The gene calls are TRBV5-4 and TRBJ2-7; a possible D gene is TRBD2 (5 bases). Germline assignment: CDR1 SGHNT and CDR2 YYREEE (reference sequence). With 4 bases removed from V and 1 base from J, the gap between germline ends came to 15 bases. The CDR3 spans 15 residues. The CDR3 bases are TGTGCCAGCAGCCGCCGAGGGTACCCTTCCTACGAGCAGTACTTC. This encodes CASSRRGYPSYEQYF.